The 21 T cell receptor beta chains below come from one sample, sequenced in a study of tumor-infiltrating lymphocytes in primary liver carcinoma. RNA was extracted from whole blood without cell sorting, alongside germline DNA. The template, roughly 0.45 ug total RNA, yielded TCR beta cDNA made with a constant-region primer. Three-round nested multiplex PCR performed with slightly modified ARM-PCR produced the TCR beta libraries. Primers for the first two PCR rounds were TRBV1-TRBV30 forward primers and a C-beta reverse primer (roughly 9 cycles per round). A single record per CDR3 protein comes from TCRdb applying MiXCR to the multiplex PCR reads. Among about 310,000 distinct CDR3 sequences listed, about 50% were seen once. Sequenced sample: peripheral blood. All receptors come from a woman aged 25 to 39 with primary liver carcinoma and hepatitis B virus infection.

V gene TRBV6-2 or TRBV6-3 combines with J gene TRBJ2-7; 8 bases agree with TRBD2. This CDR3 comprises 14 residues. Germline CDR1 reads MNHEY; CDR2 reads SVGEGT. V shed 5 bases and J 1 base; nucleotides not matched to a gene: 4. The CDR3: CASSPTSVSYEQYF. The CDR3 nucleotides are TGTGCCAGCAGTCCGACTAGCGTGTCCTACGAGCAGTACTTC.

Note on this clonotype: Because the CDR3 is missing its conserved closing phenylalanine or tryptophan, this is likely a read error. The rearrangement uses TRBV28 and TRBJ2-7, with TRBD2 matching over 15 bases. The junction had 3 bases not matched to a gene; V was cut back by 6 bases and J by 3 bases. The germline V gene encodes CDR1 MDHEN and CDR2 SYDVKM. The CDR3 consists of 15 residues. The CDR3 spells CASRKGLAGGYEQYL. The CDR3 nucleotides are TGTGCCAGCAGAAAGGGACTAGCGGGGGGCTACGAGCAGTACCTC.

The chain combines TRBV10-2 with TRBJ2-7; D remains ambiguous. The CDR3 covers 13 residues. Trimming took off 6 bases at V and 4 bases at J, with 13 bases between the two ends. Germline-derived CDR1 and CDR2 are WSHSY and SAAADI. CDR3 in DNA: TGCGCCAGCAGGGCCGGACCCGATTACGAGCAGTACTTC. Its protein product is CASRAGPDYEQYF.

This clonotype was observed at least ten times. The V call is TRBV4-3, the J call TRBJ2-3; D perhaps matches TRBD2 (6 bases). This CDR3 has 18 residues. V was cut by 1 base and J by 0 bases, with 17 bases left in between. The germline V gene has CDR1 LGHNA and CDR2 YSLEER. The CDR3 DNA reads as TGCGCCAGCAGCCAAGTGCTCCCCAGGAGCGGGAGCACAGATACGCAGTATTTT. It translates to CASSQVLPRSGSTDTQYF.

This clonotype occurred many times. V is TRBV4-2 and J is TRBJ2-7, with a possible D match to TRBD2 (5 bases). V gave up 4 bases and J gave up 5 bases, with 9 bases separating them. The CDR3 extends over 12 amino acids. Germline CDR1 LGHNA, CDR2 YNFKEQ. CDR3 DNA: TGTGCCAGCAGCCGCCTGGGAGACGAGCAGTACTTC. Its translation is CASSRLGDEQYF.

This chain connects TRBV2 to TRBJ1-1, with no clear D. CDR1 is SNHLY and CDR2 is FYNNEI in the germline V gene. V lost 6 bases to trimming and J lost 4 bases, with 12 bases between them. The length of the CDR3 is 13 residues. CDR3 amino acids: CASRGPGSTEAFF. CDR3 coding DNA: TGTGCCAGCAGAGGACCGGGGAGCACTGAAGCTTTCTTT.

Only one count was recorded for this clonotype. The junction differs from germline at one of its ends, possibly a read error. The chain uses TRBV14 and TRBJ2-1, with 14 nucleotides matching TRBD2. The CDR3 is 19 residues long. CDR1 SGHDN and CDR2 FVKESK come from the germline V gene. Written as DNA, the CDR3 is TGTGCCAGCAGCCAAGATTTACTCTTGGGACTAGCGGGAGTTAATGGGCAGTTCTTC. Translated: CASSQDLLLGLAGVNGQFF.

Notes on this clonotype: A read error may explain this, as a much larger clone is one base away. The chain recombines TRBV4-1 with TRBJ2-6; D may be TRBD1 or TRBD2 (5 bases each). The CDR3 runs 14 residues. Germline values: CDR1 MGHRA, CDR2 YSYEKL. Here the CDR3 DNA reads TGCGCCAGCAGCCAAGTATCCGGGGCCAACATCCTGACTTTC. This encodes CASSQVSGANILTF.

Notes on this clonotype: One end of the junction is discordant with germline, which a read error may explain. The rearrangement uses TRBV11-1 and TRBJ2-3; D remains unclear. The end of the DNA aligns better with TRBJ1-5, so the J call may be wrong. Per the germline V gene, CDR1 is SGHAT and CDR2 is FQDESV (reference sequence). This CDR3 region has 15 residues. The CDR3 DNA is TGTACCAGCAGCCGAGCCCCACATAGCACAGATACGCAGCATTTT. Translating gives CTSSRAPHSTDTQHF.

This clonotype came up a few times. A read error may be the cause here, since a much bigger clone is one base away. The V call is TRBV11-3, the J call TRBJ2-2; 7 bases are a match to TRBD1. The germline V gene has CDR1 SGHNT and CDR2 YENEEA. The CDR3 length is 14 residues. The CDR3: CVSSLRGHTGELFF. Here the CDR3 DNA reads TGTGTCAGCAGCTTAAGGGGGCATACCGGGGAGCTGTTTTTT.

This chain joins TRBV29-1 and TRBJ2-7; weak D call: TRBD1 (5 bases). Trimming left V 6 bases short and J 3 bases short, with 12 bases between. The CDR3 spans 12 residues. Germline V gene data show CDR1 as SQVTM and CDR2 as ANQGSEA. CDR3 sequence reads: CSVIHTGYEQYF. CDR3 coding DNA: TGCAGCGTCATACATACAGGCTACGAGCAGTACTTC.

With respect to this clonotype: At one boundary the junction diverges from the germline segment, which might be a read error. The J gene is TRBJ2-7, the V gene TRBV18; no firm D call. This CDR3 is built from 12 residues. Germline V gives CDR1 KGHSH, CDR2 LQKENI. CDR3 region: CASSPNSYEQCF. The CDR3 coding sequence is TGTGCCAGCTCACCCAATTCCTACGAGCAGTGCTTC.

Note on this clonotype: Since a much larger clone is just one base distant, this may be a read error. V usage is TRBV12-3 or TRBV12-4 and J usage is TRBJ2-5; D may be TRBD2 (7 bases). The length of the CDR3 is 16 residues. The CDR3: CANSFGLGGFRETQYF. The CDR3 DNA sequence: TGTGCCAACAGTTTCGGACTAGGGGGGTTTCGAGAGACCCAGTACTTC.

This clonotype occurred a few times. This sequence may be a read error, since a much larger clone differs from it by one base. The genes are TRBV11-3 and TRBJ2-2; 7 positions match TRBD2. The germline CDR1 and CDR2 sequences are SGHNT and YENEEA. CDR3 length: 18 amino acids. The J segment lost 5 bases and the V segment lost 1 base, leaving 13 bases of the junction unmatched. CDR3 loop: CASSLVFASGLLTGELFF. CDR3 nucleotides: TGTGCCAGCAGCTTAGTTTTTGCTAGCGGTCTTTTAACCGGGGAGCTGTTTTTT. Together with reference TRBV11-3 and TRBJ2-2, the CDR3 gives the full variable domain: EAGVVQSPRYKIIEKKQPVAFWCNPISGHNTLYWYLQNLGQGPELLIRYENEEAVDDSQLPKDRFSAERLKGVDSTLKIQPAELGDSAVYLCASSLVFASGLLTGELFFGEGSRLTVL.

The chain carries TRBV6-6 and TRBJ2-5, with D possibly TRBD1 on 6 matching bases. The CDR3 covers 15 residues. Trimming left V 4 bases short and J 1 base short, with 13 bases between. Per the germline V gene, CDR1 is MNHNY and CDR2 is SVGAGI (reference sequence). CDR3 sequence (DNA): TGTGCCAGCAGTTTCCTACAGGGCGCCCAAGAGACCCAGTACTTC. Translation gives CASSFLQGAQETQYF.

This clonotype was seen many times. The CDR3: CASREGDTQYF. As DNA, the CDR3 is TGTGCCAGCAGGGAAGGAGATACGCAGTATTTT. The chain uses TRBV11-2 and TRBJ2-3; D is ambiguous. Trimming took 6 bases from V and 5 from J, leaving 6 bases between them. CDR3 length: 11 residues. Germline loops: CDR1 SGHAT, CDR2 FQNNGV. Drawing the rest from reference TRBV11-2 and TRBJ2-3, the complete variable domain is EAGVAQSPRYKIIEKRQSVAFWCNPISGHATLYWYQQILGQGPKLLIQFQNNGVVDDSQLPKDRFSAERLKGVDSTLKIQPAKLEDSAVYLCASREGDTQYFGPGTRLTVL.

This clonotype was detected only a few times. The chain has TRBV6-1 and TRBJ2-3; no reliable D call. V shed 4 bases and J shed 4 bases, with 12 bases lying between them. This CDR3 spans 14 amino acids. Germline-derived CDR1 and CDR2 are MNHNS and SASEGT. CDR3 DNA sequence: TGTGCCAGCAGTGTATCCGGAGAGGCAGATACGCAGTATTTT. Its protein product is CASSVSGEADTQYF.

At least ten counts were recorded for this clonotype. One base away lies a much larger clone, so this may be a sequencing read error. The chain joins TRBV11-2 to TRBJ2-3; D not resolved. CDR1 is SGHAT and CDR2 is FQNNGV in the germline V gene. Trimming left V 8 bases short and J 2 bases short, with 17 bases between. This CDR3 is 15 amino acids long. This chain's CDR3 is CASRPSRAYTDTQYF. CDR3 bases: TGTGCCAGCCGCCCCTCAAGGGCGTACACAGATACGCAGTATTTT.

In regard to this clonotype: Lacking the conserved final phenylalanine or tryptophan, this CDR3 likely reflects a read error. The chain joins TRBV6-2 or TRBV6-3 to TRBJ2-1; D is tentatively TRBD1 or TRBD2 (5 bases each). The germline V gene encodes CDR1 MNHEY and CDR2 SVGEGT. This CDR3 has 16 residues. V shed 7 bases and J shed 2 bases, with 18 bases lying between them. CDR3 amino acids: CASTPGRLPPYNEQFL. For the CDR3, the DNA is TGTGCCAGCACCCCGGGGCGGCTCCCTCCCTACAATGAGCAGTTCTTA.

This chain connects TRBV6-1 to TRBJ1-5, with 7 bases aligning to TRBD1. Germline V CDR1 and CDR2: MNHNS, SASEGT. The CDR3 covers 15 residues. The V segment lost 6 bases and the J segment 3 bases; nucleotides outside the gene matches: 8. CDR3 sequence (DNA): TGTGCCAGCAGCCCGGGACAGCTATACAATCAGCCCCAGCATTTT. Protein: CASSPGQLYNQPQHF.

This clonotype came up many times. V is TRBV29-1 and J is TRBJ2-2; D gene unclear. The germline CDR1 and CDR2 sequences are SQVTM and ANQGSEA. There are 12 residues in the CDR3. V dropped 0 bases and J dropped 8 bases, with 7 bases sitting between them. In DNA, the CDR3 is TGCAGCGTTGAAGACGCTCTTGGGGAGCTGTTTTTT. It yields the protein CSVEDALGELFF.